This T cell receptor (beta chain) was sequenced for a study of blood T cell repertoires in COVID-19. Whole-study context: The study drew acute and convalescent COVID-19 samples from the United States, Italy and Spain. T cells, B-cell-depleted T cells, or PBMCs supplied cDNA or gDNA.

With V trimmed by 7 bases and J by 6 bases, 9 bases remained unmatched. CDR3 length equals 15 residues. Per the germline V gene, CDR1 is SGHAT and CDR2 is FQNNGV. Original processing notes: Amplifying reference gene primers gave estimates of nucleated cell counts. Some clones are missing from TCRdb's copy, which holds only in-frame ones; the method was immunoSEQ multiplex PCR. Clonal size and the V and J genes are those of that table, whereas D and trimming came from the DNA. The data hold 150,000 or so clones, with over 80% observed a single time. In this sample, this clone turned up once. The chain couples TRBV11-2 to TRBJ2-2; TRBD1 aligns across 9 bases. Sequenced input: peripheral blood. This receptor was obtained from a man at least 80 years old with acute or convalescent COVID-19. The CDR3 protein is CASTWGQGLAGELFF. CDR3 sequence (DNA): TGTGCCAGCACGTGGGGACAGGGTCTAGCCGGGGAGCTGTTTTTT. Complete variable domain (other parts from reference TRBV11-2 and TRBJ2-2): EAGVAQSPRYKIIEKRQSVAFWCNPISGHATLYWYQQILGQGPKLLIQFQNNGVVDDSQLPKDRFSAERLKGVDSTLKIQPAKLEDSAVYLCASTWGQGLAGELFFGEGSRLTVL.